The 19 T cell receptor beta chains in this list originate from one sample, sequenced in a study of cytomegalovirus exposure and HLA in healthy donors. PCR was performed using 60 Vbeta and 13 Jbeta primers. Sequencing used immunoSEQ multiplex PCR; TCRdb keeps in-frame clones, though not all of them. This repertoire shows 150,000 to 200,000 clones, 82% found once; its top ten account for roughly 0.098%. The sequenced material came from PBMCs. These receptors were taken from a boy aged 2-15 years in good health and CMV-seronegative.

This chain connects TRBV5-1 to TRBJ2-1; 9 nucleotides align to TRBD2. CDR3 length: 16 amino acids. J gave up 9 bases and V 0 bases, and 10 bases lay outside the gene matches. Germline values: CDR1 SGHRS, CDR2 YFSETQ. The CDR3 here is CASSLDPRGGSGEQFF. The CDR3 DNA sequence: TGCGCCAGCAGCTTGGATCCGCGGGGGGGGAGTGGTGAGCAGTTCTTC.

The CDR3 DNA reads as TGCGCCAGCAGCCGAACCCTAGGGAGAAACAATGAGCAGTTCTTC. Translated, it gives CASSRTLGRNNEQFF. This chain joins TRBV5-1 and TRBJ2-1; weak D call: TRBD2 (5 bases). Trimming removed 4 bases from V and 5 bases from J, with 16 bases in between. This CDR3 is built from 15 residues. Germline V lookup: CDR1 SGHRS, CDR2 YFSETQ. The full variable domain, with the rest looked up from reference TRBV5-1 and TRBJ2-1, is KAGVTQTPRYLIKTRGQQVTLSCSPISGHRSVSWYQQTPGQGLQFLFEYFSETQRNKGNFPGRFSGRQFSNSRSEMNVSTLELGDSALYLCASSRTLGRNNEQFFGPGTRLTVL.

The chain has TRBV7-2 and TRBJ1-2; no firm D call. The CDR3 has 12 residues. Per germline, CDR1 SGHTA and CDR2 FQGNSA. The V gene lost 0 bases and the J gene lost 5 bases, with 4 bases spanning the gap. CDR3 sequence: CASSLAGYGYTF. Here the CDR3 DNA reads TGTGCCAGCAGCTTAGCCGGGTATGGCTACACCTTC. Variable domain in full (rest from reference TRBV7-2 and TRBJ1-2): GAGVSQSPSNKVTEKGKDVELRCDPISGHTALYWYRQSLGQGLEFLIYFQGNSAPDKSGLPSDRFSAERTGGSVSTLTIQRTQQEDSAVYLCASSLAGYGYTFGSGTRLTVV.

This clone was counted once. CDR3 loop: CASSESLIGRLSNQPQHF. The CDR3 DNA sequence: TGTGCCAGCAGTGAAAGTCTCATCGGGAGATTAAGCAATCAGCCCCAGCATTTT. V usage is TRBV6-1 and J usage is TRBJ1-5; D remains unclear. This CDR3 has 18 residues. CDR1 and CDR2 (germline): MNHNS, SASEGT. The V end lost 2 bases, the J end lost 1 base, and 18 bases lay between the germline ends.

The V and J genes are TRBV2 and TRBJ2-5; 7 nucleotides align to TRBD1. The germline V gene encodes CDR1 SNHLY and CDR2 FYNNEI. The CDR3 consists of 16 residues. The trim removed 0 bases at V and 7 bases at J, leaving 11 bases unmatched. This CDR3 is CASSEAYGTALVTQYF. DNA for the CDR3: TGTGCCAGCAGTGAAGCCTATGGGACAGCCCTGGTGACCCAGTACTTC.

The V and J genes are TRBV6-1 and TRBJ2-5, with a weak D call TRBD2 (7 bases). Per the germline V gene, CDR1 is MNHNS and CDR2 is SASEGT. V was pared by 5 bases and J by 5 bases, with 12 bases between. The CDR3 runs to 13 residues. CDR3 bases: TGTGCCAGCAGTTCGTCGGGGGGCGAGACCCAGTACTTC. Translated, it gives CASSSSGGETQYF.

The rearrangement links TRBV9 to TRBJ2-5, with 7 positions matching TRBD2. Germline V lookup: CDR1 SGDLS, CDR2 YYNGEE. The V and J ends lost 3 bases and 1 base, in that order; junction bases with no gene match: 3. CDR3 length: 14 amino acids. CDR3 bases: TGTGCCAGCAGCGGGGGGGGAGTCCAAGAGACCCAGTACTTC. Translated, it gives CASSGGGVQETQYF.

This clone was recorded once. The chain recombines TRBV9 with TRBJ2-4; D possibly corresponds to TRBD1 (5 bases). The germline V gene has CDR1 SGDLS and CDR2 YYNGEE. The CDR3 consists of 14 residues. V dropped 3 bases and J dropped 3 bases, with 10 bases sitting between them. CDR3 sequence reads: CASSGGSGKNIQYF. The CDR3 DNA sequence: TGTGCCAGCAGCGGGGGCTCGGGCAAAAACATTCAGTACTTC.

The chain joins TRBV7-2 to TRBJ1-6; D remains unclear. In germline, CDR1 is SGHTA, CDR2 FQGNSA. The CDR3 is made up of 17 amino acids. The ends were cut back, 1 base at V and 8 bases at J, with 18 bases in the middle. The CDR3 here is CASSLDQTAPRDSPLHF. CDR3 in DNA: TGTGCCAGCAGCTTAGACCAGACGGCACCACGGGATTCACCCCTCCACTTT.

The gene calls are TRBV7-3 and TRBJ2-2, with a possible D match to TRBD1 (6 bases). In germline, CDR1 is SGHTA, CDR2 FQGTGA. V lost 2 bases and J 5 bases, leaving 9 bases between the germline ends. The CDR3 extends over 14 amino acids. The CDR3 is CASSLLGATGELFF. In DNA, the CDR3 is TGTGCCAGCAGCTTACTGGGGGCAACCGGGGAGCTGTTTTTT.

J is TRBJ2-3 and V is TRBV5-6; D might be TRBD2 (5 bases). Germline CDR1 and CDR2: SGHDT and YYEEEE. The CDR3 is 12 amino acids. Trimming cost V 4 bases and J 4 bases, with 7 bases left between them. CDR3 amino acids: CASSGSADTQYF. CDR3 DNA sequence: TGTGCCAGCAGCGGGAGCGCAGATACGCAGTATTTT.

The sample holds a few counts of this clone. The V gene is TRBV7-9, the J gene TRBJ2-3; TRBD2 matches at 7 bases. From germline, CDR1 is SEHNR and CDR2 FQNEAQ (reference sequence). J was trimmed by 0 bases and V by 7 bases; bases with no gene match: 7. The CDR3 has 15 amino acids. In nucleotides, the CDR3 is TGTGCCAGCACCCCGGGAGCGGGGAGCACAGATACGCAGTATTTT. It is translated as CASTPGAGSTDTQYF.

The rearrangement uses TRBV30 and TRBJ2-3; 8 positions agree with TRBD1. The junction had 2 bases not matched to a gene; V was cut back by 3 bases and J by 6 bases. The CDR3 has 12 residues. Per the germline V gene, CDR1 is GTSNPN and CDR2 is SVGIG (reference sequence). In DNA, the CDR3 is TGTGCCTGGAGCAGGGGGCTGGATACGCAGTATTTT. It is translated as CAWSRGLDTQYF.

The gene calls are TRBV7-8 and TRBJ2-7; 10 positions agree with TRBD2. This CDR3 has 17 residues. The germline gives CDR1 SGHVS, CDR2 FQNEAQ. V shed 6 bases, J shed 0 bases, and the junction held 11 bases outside the gene matches. The CDR3 region is CASREGVSGGNSYEQYF. CDR3 coding DNA: TGTGCCAGCAGGGAGGGGGTTAGCGGGGGGAACTCCTACGAGCAGTACTTC.

The J gene is TRBJ1-2, the V gene TRBV11-2, with TRBD1 matching 7 bases. Germline loops: CDR1 SGHAT, CDR2 FQNNGV. With 8 bases clipped from V and 7 bases from J, the junction kept 16 bases outside the gene matches. The CDR3 sequence is 15 residues long. The CDR3 DNA follows: TGTGCCAGCCGCCCCCTACAGGGGCTTCACGGTGGCTACACCTTC. This sequence encodes CASRPLQGLHGGYTF.

The chain combines TRBV9 with TRBJ1-2, with D unresolved. This CDR3 has 14 amino acids. V lost 0 bases to trimming and J lost 4 bases, with 10 bases between them. Germline V CDR1 and CDR2: SGDLS, YYNGEE. The CDR3 DNA is TGTGCCAGCAGCGTAGCCCAGGCAGGCTATGGCTACACCTTC. Residues: CASSVAQAGYGYTF. Full variable domain (remainder filled in from reference TRBV9 and TRBJ1-2): DSGVTQTPKHLITATGQRVTLRCSPRSGDLSVYWYQQSLDQGLQFLIQYYNGEERAKGNILERFSAQQFPDLHSELNLSSLELGDSALYFCASSVAQAGYGYTFGSGTRLTVV.

The chain links TRBV6-1 to TRBJ1-4, with D perhaps TRBD1 (5 bases). V was clipped by 9 bases and J by 8 bases, with 10 bases between them. The CDR3 consists of 11 residues. The germline CDR1 and CDR2 sequences are MNHNS and SASEGT. Here the CDR3 DNA reads TGTGCCAGTCTCGGGGGGGAAAAACTGTTTTTT. Translated: CASLGGEKLFF.

The V call is TRBV11-2, the J call TRBJ1-1; 8 bases are shared with TRBD1. Trimming at V came to 5 bases and at J to 8 bases, leaving 7 bases not matched to a gene. This CDR3 is built from 13 residues. Germline CDR1 reads SGHAT; CDR2 reads FQNNGV. The CDR3 nucleotides are TGTGCCAGCAGCCAACTCGACAGGGGCGAAGCTTTCTTT. It translates to CASSQLDRGEAFF.

The CDR3 coding sequence is TGTGCCAGCAGCCTCCAAGACAGGGCGGGTGGAAACACCATATATTTT. As protein: CASSLQDRAGGNTIYF. The genes are TRBV7-2 and TRBJ1-3, with 7 bases that match TRBD1. CDR1 and CDR2 from the germline V gene are SGHTA and FQGNSA. The CDR3 is made up of 16 amino acids. J gave up 3 bases and V 5 bases, and 10 bases lay outside the gene matches.